Below are 9 T cell receptor beta chains sequenced from a single sample in a study of T cell repertoires in cytomegalovirus infection. TCRdb processed the reads anew with MiXCR; each CDR3 protein has one entry. This sample has about 320,000 distinct CDR3 sequences, with over 7.5% found just once. The sample taken for sequencing was PBMCs. These receptors were obtained from a human donor in good health (CMV status not recorded). Some clones in this sample may be carry-over from other donors' samples.

The chain carries TRBV5-1 and TRBJ2-1, with 10 bases lining up with TRBD2. The CDR3 consists of 15 residues. Trimming at V came to 4 bases and at J to 3 bases, leaving 4 bases not matched to a gene. Germline loops: CDR1 SGHRS, CDR2 YFSETQ. Written as DNA, the CDR3 is TGCGCCAGCAGCAAAACTAGCGGGAACTACAATGAGCAGTTCTTC. It encodes CASSKTSGNYNEQFF.

The chain has TRBV4-3 and TRBJ2-2; 8 bases agree with TRBD2. Trimming cost V 3 bases and J 5 bases; bases outside gene matches: 8. Looked up from germline, CDR1 is LGHNA and CDR2 is YSLEER. This CDR3 contains 16 residues. In nucleotides, the CDR3 is TGCGCCAGCAGCCACTCGACTAGCGTGGGAACCGGGGAGCTGTTTTTT. Amino acid sequence: CASSHSTSVGTGELFF.

Only a few counts were recorded for this clonotype. The chain combines TRBV20-1 with TRBJ1-4; 7 bases are shared with TRBD1. V lost 6 bases, J lost 5 bases, and 6 bases stayed unmatched. Germline V gives CDR1 DFQATT, CDR2 SNEGSKA (reference sequence). This CDR3 region has 13 residues. The DNA for the CDR3 is TGCAGTGCCCGACAGGGCCAGAATGAAAAACTGTTTTTT. Amino acids: CSARQGQNEKLFF.

This clonotype was seen at least ten times. CDR3 nucleotide sequence: TGTGCCAGCAGTGGGCCCCTAAGTCAGGGGACTTACAATGAGCAGTTCTTC. Protein sequence: CASSGPLSQGTYNEQFF. J is TRBJ2-1 and V is TRBV6-1; tentatively, D is TRBD1 or TRBD2 (6 bases each). Trimming shortened V by 4 bases and J by 4 bases, and 20 bases separated the two germline ends. Looked up from germline, CDR1 is MNHNS and CDR2 is SASEGT. The CDR3 is 17 residues long.

The sample holds many counts of this clonotype. The rearrangement links TRBV7-2 to TRBJ2-2; D not certain. In germline, CDR1 is SGHTA, CDR2 FQGNSA. The CDR3 is 17 amino acids. The V end was cut by 5 bases, the J end by 2 bases, with 18 bases between. The CDR3 coding sequence is TGTGCCAGCAGCCCGCCAACGCAAGCGAGAAACACCGGGGAGCTGTTTTTT. This encodes CASSPPTQARNTGELFF.

This clonotype was recorded at least ten times. The chain couples TRBV7-6 to TRBJ2-1; 12 nucleotides align to TRBD2. From germline, CDR1 is SGHVS and CDR2 FNYEAQ. Unmatched junction bases numbered 11, after V lost 1 base and J lost 7 bases. The CDR3 loop spans 18 amino acids. The CDR3 sequence: CASSLGSSTSGRGNEQFF. CDR3 nucleotides: TGTGCCAGCAGCTTAGGATCCTCGACTAGCGGGAGAGGGAATGAGCAGTTCTTC. The full variable domain, rest sourced from reference TRBV7-6 and TRBJ2-1, is GAGVSQSPRYKVTKRGQDVALRCDPISGHVSLYWYRQALGQGPEFLTYFNYEAQQDKSGLPNDRFSAERPEGSISTLTIQRTEQRDSAMYRCASSLGSSTSGRGNEQFFGPGTRLTVL.

This clonotype was found a few times. The chain couples TRBV7-3 to TRBJ2-1; a possible D gene is TRBD2 (5 bases). CDR1 SGHTA and CDR2 FQGTGA come from the germline V gene. V lost 6 bases and J 0 bases, leaving 12 bases between the germline ends. The CDR3 runs 15 residues. DNA of the CDR3: TGTGCCAGCAGTCAAAGAGGGAGCTCCTACAATGAGCAGTTCTTC. This encodes CASSQRGSSYNEQFF.

This clonotype was seen many times. The chain carries TRBV7-2 and TRBJ1-5; 7 nucleotides align to TRBD1. CDR1 SGHTA and CDR2 FQGNSA come from the germline V gene. V dropped 6 bases and J dropped 2; count of bases not matched to a gene: 7. CDR3 length: 15 residues. The CDR3 coding sequence is TGTGCCAGCAGTAAACAGGGGCTGGGCAATCAGCCCCAGCATTTT. It is translated as CASSKQGLGNQPQHF. Combining the CDR3 with reference TRBV7-2 and TRBJ1-5 gives the whole variable domain GAGVSQSPSNKVTEKGKDVELRCDPISGHTALYWYRQSLGQGLEFLIYFQGNSAPDKSGLPSDRFSAERTGGSVSTLTIQRTQQEDSAVYLCASSKQGLGNQPQHFGDGTRLSIL.

There are many counts of this clonotype. V gene TRBV7-4 combines with J gene TRBJ1-6; the D gene is possibly TRBD1 (5 bases). V was pared by 3 bases and J by 0 bases, with 12 bases between. Germline CDR1 is SGHVT and CDR2 is SQSDAQ. The length of the CDR3 is 17 residues. In nucleotides, the CDR3 is TGTGCCAGCAGCTTCCGAGGGACGAGCTCCTATAATTCACCCCTCCACTTT. It codes for CASSFRGTSSYNSPLHF. Based on the CDR3 plus reference TRBV7-4 and TRBJ1-6, the full variable domain is GAGVSQSPRYKVAKRGRDVALRCDSISGHVTLYWYRQTLGQGSEVLTYSQSDAQRDKSGRPSGRFSAERPERSVSTLKIQRTEQGDSAVYLCASSFRGTSSYNSPLHFGNGTRLTVT.